This TCR beta chain was found in a study of blood T cell repertoires in COVID-19. The CDR3 has 18 residues. The germline V and J ends were trimmed by 3 bases and 4 bases, with 19 bases remaining between them. Per germline, CDR1 LNHDA and CDR2 SQIVND (reference sequence). The data were produced by immunoSEQ multiplex PCR, yet TCRdb's version contains in-frame clones alone and is incomplete. Of approximately 490,000 clones in the sample, 75% to 90% are singletons; the top ten hold 7% to 10%. The genes are TRBV19 and TRBJ1-6, with D perhaps matching TRBD1 (5 bases). This receptor was taken from a woman in her fifties or sixties who had recovered from COVID-19. Sequenced material: PBMCs or T cells enriched from blood (not recorded which). CDR3 residues: CASSMAPPGNGYNSPLHF. The DNA of the CDR3 is TGTGCCAGTAGTATGGCCCCTCCAGGGAACGGATATAATTCACCCCTCCACTTT.